This entry lists 17 T cell receptor beta chains sequenced from one sample in a study of beta chain features in type 1 diabetes. Since all of the isolated RNA was reverse transcribed, expressed TCRB transcripts were what got sequenced. Clones were sequenced by immunoSEQ multiplex PCR, and TCRdb holds only the in-frame ones, with some missing. Among a few hundred thousand clones, around 9.9% were seen once, and the ten largest hold roughly 1.3%. Sequencing was done on a sample of central memory CD4+ T cells from blood. These TCRs come from a man younger than 35 in good health.

The rearrangement uses TRBV28 and TRBJ2-7; 8 bases map to TRBD1. The germline CDR1 and CDR2 sequences are MDHEN and SYDVKM. CDR3 size: 14 residues. V trimming: 7 bases; J trimming: 4 bases; junction bases outside the gene matches: 9. CDR3 sequence: CASITSGGQYEQYF. The CDR3 coding sequence is TGTGCCAGCATAACTTCAGGGGGCCAATACGAGCAGTACTTC.

This clone was counted ten times or more. The J gene is TRBJ2-2, the V gene TRBV7-8; tentatively, D is TRBD1 or TRBD2 (5 bases each). The germline V gene encodes CDR1 SGHVS and CDR2 FQNEAQ. V lost 5 bases and J 5 bases, leaving 15 bases between the germline ends. The CDR3 contains 15 residues. The DNA of the CDR3 is TGTGCCAGCAGCCCGCGCGAGGGGTGGACCGGGGAGCTGTTTTTT. It yields the protein CASSPREGWTGELFF.

The rearrangement joins TRBV5-4 to TRBJ2-3; 9 bases fit TRBD2. J lost 3 bases, V lost 2 bases, and 4 bases had no gene match. This CDR3 contains 15 residues. CDR1 and CDR2 (germline): SGHNT, YYREEE (reference sequence). CDR3 in DNA: TGTGCCAGCAGCTTACGGACTAGCGTAACAGATACGCAGTATTTT. Protein: CASSLRTSVTDTQYF.

This clone was seen a handful of times. The chain couples TRBV30 to TRBJ2-3; maybe TRBD2 (5 bases). Trimming left V 0 bases short and J 0 bases short, with 16 bases between. The CDR3 runs to 17 residues. Germline V CDR1 and CDR2: GTSNPN, SVGIG (reference sequence). CDR3 region: CAWSVLVSDTSTDTQYF. CDR3 sequence (DNA): TGTGCCTGGAGTGTACTGGTTAGCGACACTAGCACAGATACGCAGTATTTT. Together with reference TRBV30 and TRBJ2-3, the CDR3 gives the full variable domain: SQTIHQWPATLVQPVGSPLSLECTVEGTSNPNLYWYRQAAGRGLQLLFYSVGIGQISSEVPQNLSASRPQDRQFILSSKKLLLSDSGFYLCAWSVLVSDTSTDTQYFGPGTRLTVL.

The chain combines TRBV7-2 with TRBJ2-1, with 8 bases lining up with TRBD2. The V segment lost 1 base and the J segment 4 bases; nucleotides outside the gene matches: 3. The CDR3 has 15 residues. CDR1 is SGHTA and CDR2 is FQGNSA in the germline V gene. The CDR3 sequence: CASSLEASGYNEQFF. CDR3 nucleotide sequence: TGTGCCAGCAGCTTAGAGGCTAGCGGGTACAATGAGCAGTTCTTC.

There are many counts of this clone. J is TRBJ2-1 and V is TRBV5-4; 8 nucleotides agree with TRBD1. CDR3 size: 16 residues. Germline values: CDR1 SGHNT, CDR2 YYREEE (reference sequence). V gave up 0 bases and J gave up 9 bases; unmatched junction bases: 11. As DNA, the CDR3 is TGTGCCAGCAGCTTGGGTGTCGGACAGGGTATGCTTGAGCAGTTCTTC. Translation: CASSLGVGQGMLEQFF.

The table lists this clone with a few counts. The chain recombines TRBV4-3 with TRBJ2-1; 9 nucleotides agree with TRBD2. V gave up 0 bases and J gave up 8 bases; unmatched junction bases: 8. The germline V gene encodes CDR1 LGHNA and CDR2 YSLEER. The CDR3 length is 16 residues. CDR3 sequence reads: CASSQELRREGHEQFF. CDR3 nucleotides: TGCGCCAGCAGCCAAGAATTAAGGCGGGAGGGCCATGAGCAGTTCTTC.

This sequence joins TRBV15 and TRBJ2-1; D gene unclear. The CDR3 contains 17 residues. Germline V gene sequence: CDR1 LNHNV, CDR2 YYDKDF (reference sequence). The V end lost 3 bases, the J end lost 0 bases, and 15 bases lay between the germline ends. The CDR3, as DNA: TGTGCCACCAGCAGGGCGCCGCCCCCGAGCTCCTACAATGAGCAGTTCTTC. Protein: CATSRAPPPSSYNEQFF.

This chain uses TRBV7-2 with TRBJ2-5; the D gene is possibly TRBD1 (6 bases). The J call may be wrong; the DNA end is better matched by TRBJ2-7. CDR1 and CDR2 (germline): SGHTA, FQGNSA. This CDR3 region has 16 residues. As DNA, the CDR3 is TGTGCCAGCAGCTCCTTCTCCGGGACACTCATCTACGAGCAGTACTTC. The encoded protein is CASSSFSGTLIYEQYF.

This chain uses TRBV4-1 with TRBJ1-1; no definite D call. The length of the CDR3 is 16 residues. Germline V gives CDR1 MGHRA, CDR2 YSYEKL. The ends were cut back, 1 base at V and 1 base at J, with 13 bases in the middle. CDR3 DNA: TGCGCCAGCAGCCAAGTAGTACTTCCGGCGAACACTGAAGCTTTCTTT. Its translation: CASSQVVLPANTEAFF.

V is TRBV6-1 and J is TRBJ2-1; 14 bases are shared with TRBD2. This CDR3 is built from 15 residues. In germline, CDR1 is MNHNS, CDR2 SASEGT. The V segment lost 11 bases and the J segment 4 bases; nucleotides outside the gene matches: 7. CDR3 bases: TGTGCCGGATCGACTAGCGGGAGGGATTACAATGAGCAGTTCTTC. This translates into CAGSTSGRDYNEQFF.

The chain uses TRBV20-1 and TRBJ2-7, with D possibly matching TRBD1 (5 bases). The CDR3 sequence is 11 residues long. V gave up 1 base and J gave up 6 bases, with 7 bases separating them. Per germline, CDR1 DFQATT and CDR2 SNEGSKA (reference sequence). The CDR3 protein is CSARGRGEQYF. The CDR3 DNA follows: TGCAGTGCTAGAGGAAGGGGCGAGCAGTACTTC.

This clone showed up many times. The rearrangement uses TRBV21-1 and TRBJ2-1. TRBV21-1 is flagged as a pseudogene. CDR3 size: 15 residues. CDR3: CASSKAEGSYNEQFF. The CDR3 nucleotides are TGTGCCAGCAGCAAAGCGGAAGGTTCCTACAATGAGCAGTTCTTC.

This clone occurred a few times. The chain links TRBV19 to TRBJ2-3, with a tentative D call TRBD2 (7 bases). Germline CDR1 LNHDA, CDR2 SQIVND (reference sequence). V was clipped by 5 bases and J by 0 bases, with 18 bases between them. The CDR3 sequence is 17 residues long. The CDR3 is CASSPRGGLKSTDTQYF. CDR3 DNA: TGTGCCAGTAGTCCCCGAGGGGGACTAAAGAGCACAGATACGCAGTATTTT.

The chain has TRBV4-1 and TRBJ2-1; 7 bases map to TRBD2. CDR1 and CDR2 (germline): MGHRA, YSYEKL. J was trimmed by 4 bases and V by 0 bases; bases with no gene match: 6. The CDR3 consists of 16 residues. CDR3 in amino acids: CASSQDGLAAYNEQFF. The DNA of the CDR3 is TGCGCCAGCAGCCAAGACGGGCTAGCGGCTTACAATGAGCAGTTCTTC.

This clone was observed many times. The chain is built from TRBV18 and TRBJ2-7; tentatively, D is TRBD1 (6 bases). This CDR3 region has 15 residues. Germline V gives CDR1 KGHSH, CDR2 LQKENI. V was shortened by 4 bases and J by 0 bases, with 13 bases between the two germline ends. DNA of the CDR3: TGTGCCAGCTCACTGGACAGACCTAGCTCCTACGAGCAGTACTTC. The encoded protein is CASSLDRPSSYEQYF.

At least ten counts were recorded for this clone. The chain uses TRBV15 and TRBJ2-5; no clear D. V was cut by 0 bases and J by 4 bases, with 6 bases left in between. CDR1 and CDR2 from the germline V gene are LNHNV and YYDKDF (reference sequence). The CDR3 has 13 amino acids. This chain's CDR3 is CATSRDKGETQYF. The CDR3 region has the DNA TGTGCCACCAGCAGAGATAAGGGAGAGACCCAGTACTTC. The full variable domain, in which reference TRBV15 and TRBJ2-5 provide the parts outside the CDR3, is DAMVIQNPRYQVTQFGKPVTLSCSQTLNHNVMYWYQQKSSQAPKLLFHYYDKDFNNEADTPDNFQSRRPNTSFCFLDIRSPGLGDTAMYLCATSRDKGETQYFGPGTRLLVL.